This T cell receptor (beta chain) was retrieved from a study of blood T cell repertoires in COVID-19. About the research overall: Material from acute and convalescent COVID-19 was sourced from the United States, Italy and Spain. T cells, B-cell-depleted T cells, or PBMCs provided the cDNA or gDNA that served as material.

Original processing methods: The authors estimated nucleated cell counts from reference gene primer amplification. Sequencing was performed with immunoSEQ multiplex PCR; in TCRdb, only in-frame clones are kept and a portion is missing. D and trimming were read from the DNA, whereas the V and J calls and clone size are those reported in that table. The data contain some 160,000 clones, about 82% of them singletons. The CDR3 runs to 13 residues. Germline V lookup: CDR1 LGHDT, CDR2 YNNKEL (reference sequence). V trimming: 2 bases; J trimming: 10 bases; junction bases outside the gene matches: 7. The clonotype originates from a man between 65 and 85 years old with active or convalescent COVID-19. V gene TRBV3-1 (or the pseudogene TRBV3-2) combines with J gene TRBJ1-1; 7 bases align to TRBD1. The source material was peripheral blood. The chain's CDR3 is CASSQLTGSSAFF. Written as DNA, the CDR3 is TGTGCCAGCAGCCAACTGACAGGGTCGTCAGCTTTCTTT.